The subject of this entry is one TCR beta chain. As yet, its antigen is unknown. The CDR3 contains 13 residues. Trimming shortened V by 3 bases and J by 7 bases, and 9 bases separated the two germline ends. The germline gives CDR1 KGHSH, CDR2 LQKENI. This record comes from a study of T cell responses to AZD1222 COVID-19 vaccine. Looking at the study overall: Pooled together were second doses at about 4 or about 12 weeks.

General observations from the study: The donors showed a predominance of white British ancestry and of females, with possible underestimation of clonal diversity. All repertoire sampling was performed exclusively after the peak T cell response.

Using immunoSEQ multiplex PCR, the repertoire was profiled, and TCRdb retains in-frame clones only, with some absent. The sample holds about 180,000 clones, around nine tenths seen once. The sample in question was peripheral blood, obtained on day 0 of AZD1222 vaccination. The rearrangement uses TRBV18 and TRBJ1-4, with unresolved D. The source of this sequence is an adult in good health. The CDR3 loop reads CASSPPGTEKLFF. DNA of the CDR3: TGTGCCAGCTCACCCCCTGGTACTGAAAAACTGTTTTTT.